This is a list of T cell receptor beta chains from one sample in a study of T cell responses to AZD1222 COVID-19 vaccine. Some clones are missing from TCRdb's copy, which holds only in-frame ones; the method was immunoSEQ multiplex PCR. The sample yields 100,000 to 150,000 clones, 70% to 90% seen once. Sequencing used peripheral blood, obtained on day 0 of AZD1222 vaccination. The receptor source for this set is an adult in good health. CDR3s include the opening cysteine and the closing phenylalanine or tryptophan. D genes are given only for firm matches. The size field is filled for only some rows; it gives once, few, many or a size class.

v_gene	abundance	j_gene	d_gene	CDR3nt	CDR3aa
TRBV27	once	TRBJ2-7	TRBD2	TGTGCCAGCAGCTCGGGACTAGCGGGGCGGCGATCCTACGAGCAGTACTTC	CASSSGLAGRRSYEQYF
TRBV20-1	NA	TRBJ2-1	NA	TGCAGTGCTAGTTCGGTCCGGGGCGGTGAGCAGTTCTTC	CSASSVRGGEQFF
TRBV2	NA	TRBJ2-2	NA	TGTGCCAGCAGTCCTGACCCCGGAAGTTTGAACACCGGGGAGCTGTTTTTT	CASSPDPGSLNTGELFF
TRBV6-6	NA	TRBJ2-1	TRBD2	TGTGCCAGCAGTCCGACTAGCGGGAGAGGCAATGAGCAGTTCTTC	CASSPTSGRGNEQFF
TRBV5-8	NA	TRBJ2-3	NA	TGTGCCAGCAGCTCGACGGGGGGCACAGATACGCAGTATTTT	CASSSTGGTDTQYF
TRBV28	once	TRBJ2-7	TRBD1	TGTGCCAGCAGTTCCCGCTACAGGGGTGCGCAGTACTTC	CASSSRYRGAQYF
TRBV18	NA	TRBJ1-1	NA	TGTGCCAGCTCAGTGACCGGGAACACTGAAGCTTTCTTT	CASSVTGNTEAFF
TRBV5-1	NA	TRBJ2-3	NA	TGCGCCAGCAGGTACGGCGGGGGCACAGATACGCAGTATTTT	CASRYGGGTDTQYF
TRBV12-3/TRBV12-4	NA	TRBJ2-7	TRBD1	TGTGCCAGCAGTTCCACAGGGGGCTACGAGCAGTACTTC	CASSSTGGYEQYF
TRBV9	once	TRBJ2-1	NA	TGTGCCAGCAGCGTAGCTAGTCGACTAGTCGGGAATGAGCAGTTCTTC	CASSVASRLVGNEQFF
TRBV15	NA	TRBJ1-1	NA	TGTGCCACCAGCAGAGCCAGTTCTATGAACACTGAAGCTTTCTTT	CATSRASSMNTEAFF
TRBV3-1/TRBV3-2	NA	TRBJ2-5	TRBD2	TGTGCCAGCGTCGGGTGGGGCTCTAGCGGGGAGTACCAAGAGACCCAGTACTTC	CASVGWGSSGEYQETQYF
TRBV7-9	NA	TRBJ1-6	NA	TGTGCCAGCAGCTTGGGACCGTATAATTCACCCCTCCACTTT	CASSLGPYNSPLHF
TRBV5-1	NA	TRBJ1-6	NA	TGCGCCAGCAGCTTGGAGTCGGCCATAGGTTCACCCCTCCACTTT	CASSLESAIGSPLHF
TRBV18	NA	TRBJ1-1	NA	TGTGCCAGCTCACCTCTCCAGGGGCAAACTGAAGCTTTCTTT	CASSPLQGQTEAFF
TRBV10-1	NA	TRBJ1-6	NA	TGCGCCAGCAGTGAAGATCCGGGGGGCAACTCACCCCTCCACTTT	CASSEDPGGNSPLHF
TRBV28	NA	TRBJ2-3	NA	TGTGCCAGCAGTTTAGGGGCTAGGGCAAGAACAGATACGCAGTATTTT	CASSLGARARTDTQYF
TRBV28	few	TRBJ1-6	NA	TGTGCCAGCAGTTTTTGGCAAAATTCACCCCTCCACTTT	CASSFWQNSPLHF
TRBV12-3/TRBV12-4	NA	TRBJ1-2	NA	TGTGCCAGCAGTGACAGCTTCTATGGCTACACCTTC	CASSDSFYGYTF
TRBV7-9	NA	TRBJ2-2	TRBD1	TGTGCCAGCAGCAACCCACCGGGACAGGGGGCCGACACCGGGGAGCTGTTTTTT	CASSNPPGQGADTGELFF
TRBV27	NA	TRBJ2-5	NA	TGTGCCAGCAGTTTATACGGGTCTACCCCGGGGGTAAAGACCCAGTACTTC	CASSLYGSTPGVKTQYF
TRBV5-4	NA	TRBJ2-4	NA	TGTGCCAGCAGCTTGTTCGAGGGACGAACCAAAAACATTCAGTACTTC	CASSLFEGRTKNIQYF
TRBV7-8	NA	TRBJ2-2	NA	TGTGCCAGCAGCTTAGGGTCCAGCCGTAGCACCGGGGAGCTGTTTTTT	CASSLGSSRSTGELFF
TRBV4-2	NA	TRBJ1-4	NA	TGTGCCAGCAGCCAAGTAGGAGGATCTAATGAAAAACTGTTTTTT	CASSQVGGSNEKLFF
TRBV6-5	many	TRBJ1-5	TRBD1	TGTGCCAGCAGAGCCACAGGGGCCAGCAATCAGCCCCAGCATTTT	CASRATGASNQPQHF
TRBV24-1	NA	TRBJ1-2	TRBD1	TGTGCCACCAGTGATCGGACAGGTGGCCGTTTGGGGTACACCTTC	CATSDRTGGRLGYTF
TRBV4-1	NA	TRBJ1-5	NA	TGCGCCAGCAGCCAAGAGGGAAGTCCCCAAGGGGAGCCCCAGCATTTT	CASSQEGSPQGEPQHF
TRBV7-2	NA	TRBJ1-1	NA	TGTGCCAGCAGCTTAGGGCGGAAGAACACTGAAGCTTTCTTT	CASSLGRKNTEAFF
TRBV28	NA	TRBJ1-2	NA	TGTGCCAGCAGTCGGGACCGGATCTATGGCTACACCTTC	CASSRDRIYGYTF
TRBV11-3	NA	TRBJ1-6	NA	TGTGCCAGCAGCTTAGATAGTTCATCATCACCCCTCCACTTT	CASSLDSSSSPLHF
TRBV28	once	TRBJ1-2	NA	TGTGCCAGCAATTTACCCAGGGGTATTCGTGGCTACACCTTC	CASNLPRGIRGYTF
TRBV7-2	NA	TRBJ2-5	NA	TGTGCCAGCAGCTTAAACAGACAAGAGACCCAGTACTTC	CASSLNRQETQYF
TRBV30	NA	TRBJ2-1	TRBD1	TGTGCCTGGAGCCGAGGGACGGGGACAGGGATTTATGAGCAGTTCTTC	CAWSRGTGTGIYEQFF
TRBV5-4	NA	TRBJ1-6	NA	TGTGCCAGCACCCCCGGGGGCCAGTATAATTCACCCCTCCACTTT	CASTPGGQYNSPLHF
TRBV6-4	once	TRBJ1-1	NA	TGTGCCTTGGGAAGAAACACTGAAGCTTTCTTT	CALGRNTEAFF
TRBV27	NA	TRBJ2-6	TRBD1	TGTGCCAGCAGTTTTTTCGGGACAGGGGTAGGGGCCAACGTCCTGACTTTC	CASSFFGTGVGANVLTF
TRBV10-1	NA	TRBJ1-1	NA	TGCGCCAGCCGTCCCGGGGACGGAGGTGAAGCTTTCTTT	CASRPGDGGEAFF
TRBV27	NA	TRBJ2-3	TRBD2	TGTGCCAGCAGTTTTACGGGACTAGCGGGGCGTACGCAGTATTTT	CASSFTGLAGRTQYF
TRBV28	NA	TRBJ2-1	TRBD1	TGTGCCAGCAGCGGACAGGCGAGTGAGCAGTTCTTC	CASSGQASEQFF